A single sample gave rise to the 18 T cell receptor beta chains below, sequenced in a study of shared clonotypes between healthy human individuals. Terminally differentiated effector memory CD45RA+ cells were left out of the naive CD8 fraction, which was CD45RO-negative and positively selected for CCR7. The assay was immunoSEQ multiplex PCR, and TCRdb's table has in-frame clones only and misses some. The table has 550,000 to 750,000 clones, roughly nine tenths seen once. The sequenced sample was naive CD8+ T cells sorted from blood. The receptors derive from a man in his thirties or forties in good health.

This rearrangement joins TRBV7-2 to TRBJ2-1; the D is unclear. The CDR3 totals 12 residues. CDR1 and CDR2 from the germline V gene are SGHTA and FQGNSA. The V and J ends lost 4 bases and 6 bases respectively, with 7 bases between them. The CDR3, as DNA: TGTGCCAGCAGCTGGGTCAGCAATGAGCAGTTCTTC. It codes for CASSWVSNEQFF.

CDR3 coding DNA: TGTGCCAGCAGTTACGGTCCGGGACTAGAAGAGACCCAGTACTTC. Protein: CASSYGPGLEETQYF. The V gene is TRBV6-5, the J gene TRBJ2-5, with TRBD2 identical over 8 bases. J gave up 3 bases and V 2 bases, and 5 bases lay outside the gene matches. The germline gives CDR1 MNHEY, CDR2 SVGAGI. The CDR3 has 15 amino acids.

The genes are TRBV29-1 and TRBJ2-7, with D unclear. V was pared by 7 bases and J by 0 bases, with 10 bases between. Germline V gene sequence: CDR1 SQVTM, CDR2 ANQGSEA. This CDR3 spans 12 amino acids. The CDR3 coding sequence is TGCAGCGCCCTAATAGCCTCCTACGAGCAGTACTTC. Translation gives CSALIASYEQYF.

This clone appeared a single time. The chain joins TRBV18 to TRBJ1-2; D is uncertain. The CDR3 covers 15 residues. V was clipped by 5 bases and J by 6 bases, with 19 bases between them. Germline-derived CDR1 and CDR2 are KGHSH and LQKENI. The CDR3 loop is CASSTNIRDMDGYTF. CDR3 DNA: TGTGCCAGCTCAACTAATATTAGGGATATGGATGGCTACACCTTC.

This clone was recorded once. The same CDR3 can be traced to other DNA sequences in this sample. The chain joins TRBV7-9 to TRBJ1-2; no firm D call. Germline CDR1 reads SEHNR; CDR2 reads FQNEAQ (reference sequence). This CDR3 has 12 amino acids. Trimming pared 1 base from V and 1 base from J, leaving 1 base between. CDR3 loop: CASSLDNYGYTF. DNA of the CDR3: TGTGCCAGCAGCTTAGATAACTATGGCTACACCTTC.

The CDR3: CASSQARVDEQFF. In DNA form, the CDR3 reads TGCGCCAGCAGCCAAGCAAGGGTCGATGAGCAGTTCTTC. The V and J genes are TRBV4-3 and TRBJ2-1; no clear D. Trimming took off 1 base at V and 8 bases at J, with 9 bases between the two ends. The CDR3 has 13 residues. Germline lookup yields CDR1 LGHNA and CDR2 YSLEER.

This rearrangement joins TRBV4-3 to TRBJ1-1, with D possibly matching TRBD1 (6 bases). CDR1 and CDR2 from the germline V gene are LGHNA and YSLEER. This CDR3 has 15 amino acids. V lost 1 base, J lost 6 bases, and 15 bases lay in between. The CDR3 protein is CASSQGMGAGAEAFF. CDR3 bases: TGCGCCAGCAGCCAAGGTATGGGGGCCGGGGCTGAAGCTTTCTTT.

This sequence joins TRBV5-1 and TRBJ1-4; TRBD1 matches at 7 bases. With 0 bases clipped from V and 8 bases from J, the junction kept 4 bases outside the gene matches. This CDR3 region has 14 residues. Per germline, CDR1 SGHRS and CDR2 YFSETQ. The CDR3 region is CASSLETTGEKLFF. As DNA, the CDR3 is TGCGCCAGCAGCTTGGAGACGACAGGGGAAAAACTGTTTTTT.

To note about this clone: A junction boundary mismatches the germline segment, possibly from a read error. The chain uses TRBV7-7 and TRBJ2-1; 12 bases map to TRBD2. This CDR3 region has 19 residues. CDR1 and CDR2 (germline): SSHAT, FNYEAQ (reference sequence). CDR3 region: CASSLEPGLAGSSYNEQFF. The CDR3 DNA reads TGTGCTAGCAGCTTAGAGCCGGGACTAGCGGGTAGCTCCTACAATGAGCAGTTCTTC.

V is TRBV5-4 and J is TRBJ2-1; possibly TRBD2 for D (5 bases). The germline V gene encodes CDR1 SGHNT and CDR2 YYREEE (reference sequence). The length of the CDR3 is 15 residues. V lost 3 bases and J lost 5, with 15 bases in between. The CDR3 protein is CASSWEPRANNEQFF. In DNA form, the CDR3 reads TGTGCCAGCAGCTGGGAGCCTAGGGCCAACAATGAGCAGTTCTTC.

This rearrangement joins TRBV4-1 to TRBJ2-5; D possibly corresponds to TRBD2 (6 bases). Trimming shortened V by 1 base and J by 5 bases, and 14 bases separated the two germline ends. CDR1 is MGHRA and CDR2 is YSYEKL in the germline V gene. This CDR3 is built from 15 residues. CDR3 in amino acids: CASSQVLIAAETQYF. The CDR3 nucleotides are TGCGCCAGCAGCCAAGTGCTAATAGCGGCGGAGACCCAGTACTTC.

The V and J genes are TRBV28 and TRBJ2-7; D ambiguous. V gave up 3 bases and J gave up 3 bases, with 6 bases separating them. The length of the CDR3 is 12 residues. Germline lookup yields CDR1 MDHEN and CDR2 SYDVKM. The CDR3 loop is CASSLGNYEQYF. The CDR3 DNA follows: TGTGCCAGCAGTTTGGGGAACTACGAGCAGTACTTC.

The V and J genes are TRBV21-1 and TRBJ2-5; the table's D call TRBD2 went unverified against the DNA. TRBV21-1 is labeled a pseudogene. The length of the CDR3 is 17 residues. For the CDR3, the DNA is TGTGCCAGCAGCAAAGAGGGTAGCGGGAGGTCCCAAGAGACCCAGTACTTC. Amino acid sequence: CASSKEGSGRSQETQYF.

J is TRBJ2-7 and V is TRBV6-1; D gene ambiguous. The CDR3 is 13 residues long. Deletions cut 3 bases from V and 1 base from J, with 7 bases between. Germline loops: CDR1 MNHNS, CDR2 SASEGT. CDR3 protein: CASSEYLSYEQYF. The CDR3 nucleotides are TGTGCCAGCAGTGAGTACTTGTCCTACGAGCAGTACTTC.

J is TRBJ2-7 and V is TRBV6-6, with 8 bases aligning to TRBD1. This CDR3 spans 13 amino acids. V dropped 7 bases and J dropped 3; count of bases not matched to a gene: 5. The germline CDR1 and CDR2 sequences are MNHNY and SVGAGI (reference sequence). The CDR3 reads CASNPTGVYEQYF. The DNA for the CDR3 is TGTGCCAGCAACCCGACAGGGGTCTACGAGCAGTACTTC.

V is TRBV27 and J is TRBJ2-1; D tentatively reads TRBD1 or TRBD2 (6 bases each). Germline CDR1 reads MNHEY; CDR2 reads SMNVEV (reference sequence). Trimming left V 4 bases short and J 5 bases short, with 18 bases between. The CDR3 is 16 residues long. CDR3 in amino acids: CASSYNRASVHNEQFF. In nucleotides, the CDR3 is TGTGCCAGCAGTTACAACAGGGCTAGCGTCCACAATGAGCAGTTCTTC.

This clone was observed a handful of times. V usage is TRBV4-1 and J usage is TRBJ2-7, with D maybe TRBD2 (6 bases). V was trimmed by 4 bases and J by 6 bases, leaving 16 bases between them. This CDR3 contains 14 residues. The germline CDR1 and CDR2 sequences are MGHRA and YSYEKL. CDR3 region: CASSPSRLGGEQYF. CDR3 nucleotide sequence: TGCGCCAGCAGCCCCTCGAGACTAGGAGGCGAGCAGTACTTC.

V is TRBV27 and J is TRBJ2-7; TRBD2 aligns across 11 bases. The length of the CDR3 is 15 residues. With V trimmed by 5 bases and J by 5 bases, 8 bases remained unmatched. Per germline, CDR1 MNHEY and CDR2 SMNVEV (reference sequence). CDR3 nucleotide sequence: TGTGCCAGCAGTCCGAGGACTAGCGGGCGGGACGAGCAGTACTTC. Its protein is CASSPRTSGRDEQYF.